What follows is one T cell receptor beta chain and its context. The V end lost 1 base, the J end lost 7 bases, and 16 bases lay between the germline ends. The CDR3 length is 15 residues. CDR1 is GTSNPN, CDR2 SVGIG, per germline (reference sequence). This sample was taken from a study of blood T cell repertoires in COVID-19. Seattle-derived patients entered the study during active infection and were followed longitudinally. In the authors' methods: Estimated nucleated cell counts came from reference gene primer amplification. Using immunoSEQ multiplex PCR, the repertoire was profiled, and TCRdb retains in-frame clones only, with some absent. The V and J calls and clone size are taken from that table; D and trimming were inferred from the DNA. Of some 70,000 clones in the sample, roughly 80% are singletons; the top ten hold 9.5% to 15%.

The clonotype was recovered from a man over 45 with COVID-19, enrolled during active disease. This chain joins TRBV30 and TRBJ1-4; perhaps TRBD1 as D (5 bases). Sequencing was done on a sample of peripheral blood. The chain's CDR3 is CAWSEWDFLGEKLFF. The DNA for the CDR3 is TGTGCCTGGAGTGAGTGGGACTTCTTAGGTGAAAAACTGTTTTTT.